This T cell receptor beta chain comes out of a study of T-cell reconstitution after alpha-beta-depleted transplantation in children. This clonotype was counted many times. The germline V gene encodes CDR1 SGHRS and CDR2 YFSETQ. The V and J ends lost 4 bases and 6 bases respectively, with 14 bases between them. This CDR3 contains 14 residues. TCRbeta library preparation incorporated unique molecular identifiers. TCRdb used MiXCR to reprocess the PCR reads, holding one entry per CDR3 protein. The table records a few hundred thousand distinct CDR3 sequences, roughly 11% of them present only once. The source of this sequence is a human donor who donated a stem cell graft to a child with acute myeloid leukemia. Sequenced material: PBMCs from the stem cell graft donor, taken from the stem cell graft. The V call is TRBV5-1, the J call TRBJ2-1; maybe TRBD2 (6 bases). CDR3 sequence reads: CASSPVTRLNEQFF. The CDR3 DNA reads TGCGCCAGCAGCCCCGTGACTAGACTCAATGAGCAGTTCTTC.